The following is a T cell receptor (beta chain) sequence with its context. What it recognizes is unknown. The data are from a study of CD8+CD57+ T cells in acquired aplastic anemia. Findings of the study overall: Both patients and controls carried the same twenty-nine CD8+ CDR3 sequences. For CD8+ Simpson's diversity, patients and controls showed no significant difference.

The junction had 14 bases not matched to a gene; V was cut back by 5 bases and J by 4 bases. CDR1 LNHNV and CDR2 YYDKDF come from the germline V gene (reference sequence). The CDR3 spans 17 residues. CDR3 and TCR beta VDJ profiling relied on genomic DNA as the template. TCRdb reprocessed the reads with MiXCR, giving one entry per CDR3 protein. The sample records approximately 81,000 distinct CDR3 sequences, about half being singletons. Sequences were obtained from sorted CD4+, CD8+, or CD8+CD57+ T cells (not recorded which) from PBMCs. This chain connects TRBV15 to TRBJ2-1; TRBD1 agrees at 7 bases. The TCR originated in a human donor in good health, serving as a control. As DNA, the CDR3 is TGTGCCACCAGCGCAGACAGGGAGCCAGAGACTTACAATGAGCAGTTCTTC. Protein product: CATSADREPETYNEQFF.